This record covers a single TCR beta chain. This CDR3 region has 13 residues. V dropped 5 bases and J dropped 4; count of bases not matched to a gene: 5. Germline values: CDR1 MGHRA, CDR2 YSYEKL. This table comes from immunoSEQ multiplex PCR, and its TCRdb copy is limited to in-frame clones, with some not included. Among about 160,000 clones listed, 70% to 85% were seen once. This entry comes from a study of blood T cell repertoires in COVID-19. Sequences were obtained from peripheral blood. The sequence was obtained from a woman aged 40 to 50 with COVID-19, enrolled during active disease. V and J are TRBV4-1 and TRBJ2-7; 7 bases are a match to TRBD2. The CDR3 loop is CASSSGLVYEQYF. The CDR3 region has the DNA TGCGCCAGCAGCTCCGGACTAGTGTACGAGCAGTACTTC.